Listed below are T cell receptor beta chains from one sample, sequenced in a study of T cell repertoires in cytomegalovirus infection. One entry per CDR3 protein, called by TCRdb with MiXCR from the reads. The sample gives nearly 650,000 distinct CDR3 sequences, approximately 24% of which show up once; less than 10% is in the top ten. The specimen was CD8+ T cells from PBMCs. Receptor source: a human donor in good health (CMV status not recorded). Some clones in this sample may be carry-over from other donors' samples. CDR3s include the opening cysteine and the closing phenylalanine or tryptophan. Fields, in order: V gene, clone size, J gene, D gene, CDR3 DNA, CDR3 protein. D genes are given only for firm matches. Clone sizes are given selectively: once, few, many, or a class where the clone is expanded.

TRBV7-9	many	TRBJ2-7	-	TGTGCCAGCAGCTTAGCCTCCCGGAACAGGGACAACGAGCAGTACTTC	CASSLASRNRDNEQYF
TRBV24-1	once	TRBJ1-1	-	TGTGCCACCAGTGACGCCTCGACCACTGAAGCTTTCTTT	CATSDASTTEAFF
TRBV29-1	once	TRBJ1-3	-	TGCAGCGTTATTTGGATTAGGCTGAGCTCTGGAAACACCATATATTTT	CSVIWIRLSSGNTIYF
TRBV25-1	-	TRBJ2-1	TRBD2	TGTGCCAGCAGTGAATACTTTCGCCAACCGGGACTAGCGGGGGACAATGAGCAGTTCTTC	CASSEYFRQPGLAGDNEQFF
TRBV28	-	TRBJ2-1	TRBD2	TGTGCCAGCAGTTTAATGGCGGGGGGGCCCTCCTCCTACAATGATCAGTTCTTC	CASSLMAGGPSSYNDQFF
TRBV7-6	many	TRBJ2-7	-	TGTGCCAGCAGCTTTGAGCAGGGGACCTCCTACGAGCAGTACTTC	CASSFEQGTSYEQYF
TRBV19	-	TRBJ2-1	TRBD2	TGTGCCAGTAGTATAGGACTAGCGGAATACAATGAGCAGTTCTTC	CASSIGLAEYNEQFF
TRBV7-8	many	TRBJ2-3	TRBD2	TGTGCCAGCCAAGCGGGGGGGACAGATACGCAGTATTTT	CASQAGGTDTQYF
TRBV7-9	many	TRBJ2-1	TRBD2	TGTGCCAGCAGCTCCTCCGGGACTAGCTCCTACAATGAGCAGTTCTTC	CASSSSGTSSYNEQFF
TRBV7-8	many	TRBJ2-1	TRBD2	TGTGCCAGCAGCTGGCGGGCGGGGGGGCGGAATGAGCAGTTCTTC	CASSWRAGGRNEQFF
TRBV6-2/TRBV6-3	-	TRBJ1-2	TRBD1	TGTGCCAGCAGTACGCTGACAGGGCCCTATGGCTACACCTTC	CASSTLTGPYGYTF
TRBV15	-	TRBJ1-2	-	TGTGCCACCAGCGTAAACCTTAGGACTAGGGATGGCTACACCTTC	CATSVNLRTRDGYTF
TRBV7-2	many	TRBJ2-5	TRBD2	TGTGCCAGCAGCCAGGGCACCGGGACTAGCGGGTCGGAGACCCAGTACTTC	CASSQGTGTSGSETQYF
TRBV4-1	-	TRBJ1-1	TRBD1	TGCGCCAGCGGGACAGGGTTGAACACTGAAGCTCTCTTT	CASGTGLNTEALF
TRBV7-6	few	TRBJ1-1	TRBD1	TGTGCCAGCAGCCAGACAGGGGTCACTGAAGCTTTCTTT	CASSQTGVTEAFF
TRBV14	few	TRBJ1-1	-	TGTGCCAGCAGCCAATACATGAACACTGAAGCTTTCTTT	CASSQYMNTEAFF
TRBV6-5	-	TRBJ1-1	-	TGTGCCAGCAGCTCTTCGGGACCCCTAGGGTACACTGAAGCTTTCTTT	CASSSSGPLGYTEAFF
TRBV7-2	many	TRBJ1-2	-	TGTGCCAGCAGCCCGGCGTTATATGATGGCTACACCTTC	CASSPALYDGYTF
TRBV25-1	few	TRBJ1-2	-	TGTGCCAGCAGTCCCGGGACCCTCAACTATGGCTACACCTTC	CASSPGTLNYGYTF
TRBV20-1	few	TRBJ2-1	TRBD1	TGCAGTGCCAACTCCCGGGACAGGGACTACAATGAGCAGTTCTTC	CSANSRDRDYNEQFF
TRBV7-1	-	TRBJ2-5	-	TGTGTCAGCAGCCTTCAGAAGTACCAAGAGACCCAGTACTTC	CVSSLQKYQETQYF
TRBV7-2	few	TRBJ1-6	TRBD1	TGTGCCAGCAACCGGGGACAGGGAAGGAGCTCACCCCTCCACTTT	CASNRGQGRSSPLHF
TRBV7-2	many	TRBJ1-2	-	TGTGCCAGCAGCCGGGACAACAACTATGGCTACACCTTC	CASSRDNNYGYTF
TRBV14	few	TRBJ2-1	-	TGTGCCAGCAGCCAGGGATTCCGCTCCTACAATGAGCAGTTCTTC	CASSQGFRSYNEQFF
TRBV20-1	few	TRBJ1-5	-	TGCAGTGCCAAAGGTAGCAATCAGCCCCAGCATTTT	CSAKGSNQPQHF
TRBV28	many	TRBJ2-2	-	TGTGCCAGCAGTCTGCGACAGGAGCCCGGGGAGCTGTTTTTT	CASSLRQEPGELFF
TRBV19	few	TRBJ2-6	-	TGTGCCAGTAGTATAGAAACAGCGAGTACCTCTGGGGCCAACGTCCTGACTTTC	CASSIETASTSGANVLTF
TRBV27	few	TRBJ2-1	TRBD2	TGTGCCAGCAGCATATCCGGGACTAGTGGGGGGCAGTTCTTC	CASSISGTSGGQFF
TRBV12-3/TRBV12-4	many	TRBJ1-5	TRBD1	TGTGCCAGCAGTTACGGGACAGGGGGAGAACAGCCCCAGCATTTT	CASSYGTGGEQPQHF
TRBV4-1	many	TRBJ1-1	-	TGCGCCAGCAGCCAGGCGCCGATGAACACTGAAGCTTTCTTT	CASSQAPMNTEAFF
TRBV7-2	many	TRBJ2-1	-	TGTGCCAGCACAAACCGTCACTCGCCCAATGAGCAGTTCTTC	CASTNRHSPNEQFF
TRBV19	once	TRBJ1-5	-	TGTGCCAGTAGTAGGGCAGTCAATCAGCCCCAGCATTTT	CASSRAVNQPQHF
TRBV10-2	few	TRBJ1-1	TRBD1	TGCGCCAGCAGTACCTCTGACAGGGTTACTGAAGCTTTCTTT	CASSTSDRVTEAFF
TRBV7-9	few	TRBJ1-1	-	TGTGCCAGCAGCTTAGGACAACAGGGACCCAATGAAGCTTTCTTT	CASSLGQQGPNEAFF
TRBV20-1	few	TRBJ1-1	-	TGCAGTGCTAGCGGGGGAGCCACTGAAGCTTTCTTT	CSASGGATEAFF
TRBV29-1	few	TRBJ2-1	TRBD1	TGCAGCGTTGAAGATGGGGTACAGGGGGCTATTTACAATGAGCAGTTCTTC	CSVEDGVQGAIYNEQFF
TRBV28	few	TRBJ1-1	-	TGTGCCAGCAGTTTGCCCGGGACGAACTCTGAAGCTTTCTTT	CASSLPGTNSEAFF
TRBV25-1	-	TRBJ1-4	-	TGTGCCAGCGGAACTTTACGGGACGAGGATGAAAAACTGTTTTTT	CASGTLRDEDEKLFF
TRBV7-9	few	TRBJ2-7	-	TGTGCCAGCAGCTCACTCGTCGCAGGGCCTCCGGGGAACGAGCAGTACTTC	CASSSLVAGPPGNEQYF
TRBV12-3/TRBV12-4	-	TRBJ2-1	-	TGTGCCAGCAGTTTAGGATGGGGGGAGCGCAATGAGCAGTTCTTC	CASSLGWGERNEQFF
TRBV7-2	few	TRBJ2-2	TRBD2	TGTGCCAGCAGTTCAACGACTAGCCCGAACACCGGGGAGCTGTTTTTT	CASSSTTSPNTGELFF
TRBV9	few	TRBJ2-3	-	TGTGCCAGCAGCGCCCATACGCAGTATTTT	CASSAHTQYF
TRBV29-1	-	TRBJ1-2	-	TGCAGCGTTGAATCCCTTGGCGGGAACTATGGCTACACCTTC	CSVESLGGNYGYTF
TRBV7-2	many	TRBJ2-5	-	TGTGCCAGCAGCTTAGTTGGCGTAGCTAGGGAGACCCAGTACTTC	CASSLVGVARETQYF
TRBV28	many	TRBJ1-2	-	TGTGCCAGCAGTTTAAACAGTCGTTATGGCTACACCTTC	CASSLNSRYGYTF
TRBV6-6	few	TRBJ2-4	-	TGTGCCAGCAGTTACTCCCCAACCCCACCCGAGAACTTC	CASSYSPTPPENF
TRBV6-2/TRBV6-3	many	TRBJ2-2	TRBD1	TGTGCCATTTGGGACAGAATGAACACCGGGGAGCTGTTTTTT	CAIWDRMNTGELFF
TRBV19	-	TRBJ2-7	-	TGTGCCAGTAGTATTACATCCGACACCCTCTCCGAGCAGTACTTC	CASSITSDTLSEQYF
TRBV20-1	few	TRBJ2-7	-	TGCAGTGCGGGGGACTTCACCTACGAGCAGTACTTC	CSAGDFTYEQYF
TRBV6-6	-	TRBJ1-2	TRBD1	TGTGCCAGCAGTTCCGGACAGGGCGGCTATGACTACACCTTC	CASSSGQGGYDYTF
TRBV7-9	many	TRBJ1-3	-	TGTGCCAGCAGCTTAGCGCCAGGGGCGAGTGGAAACACCATATATTTT	CASSLAPGASGNTIYF
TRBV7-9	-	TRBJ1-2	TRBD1	TGTGCCAGCAGCCCGCCCGGGACAGGGTACTATGGCTACACCTTC	CASSPPGTGYYGYTF
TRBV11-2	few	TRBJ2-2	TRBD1	TGTGCCCTAGAGGGGACAGCCGACACCGGGGAGCTGTTTTTT	CALEGTADTGELFF
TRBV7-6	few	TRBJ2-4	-	TGTGCCAGCAGCTTAGTCTCTGTCGGGGACATTCAGTACTTC	CASSLVSVGDIQYF